This paragraph reports one T cell receptor beta chain. Its specificity is not known. This entry is derived from a study of beta chain features in type 1 diabetes. The study, taken as a whole, reports: Researchers report that Type 1 diabetes patients had moderately but significantly shorter TCRB CDR3s across all four CD4+ subsets. For patients, the naive, central memory and Treg TCRB repertoires appeared more alike than for healthy donors.

A CD45RO/CCR7/CD25/CD127/CD95/CD27 panel sorted naive, central memory, regulatory and stem cell-like memory CD4+ cells. In germline, CDR1 is SGHAT, CDR2 FQNNGV. This CDR3 contains 16 residues. V shed 5 bases and J shed 6 bases, with 20 bases lying between them. Since all of the isolated RNA was reverse transcribed, expressed TCRB transcripts were what got sequenced. Only in-frame clones appear in the TCRdb table, and some are missing; sequencing was by immunoSEQ multiplex PCR. This table holds about 23,000 clones, around 69% found once. The sequenced sample consisted of Tregs from blood. This rearrangement joins TRBV11-2 to TRBJ2-1; a weak D match, TRBD2 (5 bases). The receptor was isolated from a man aged 18 to 29 with type 1 diabetes. CDR3: CASSPLRSGRGNEQFF. Written as DNA, the CDR3 is TGTGCCAGCAGCCCACTCCGCAGCGGACGTGGCAATGAGCAGTTCTTC.